The 32 T cell receptor beta chains below all came from one sample that was sequenced in a study of T-cell reconstitution after alpha-beta-depleted transplantation in children. The library targeted TCRbeta and was prepared with unique molecular identifiers. TCRdb independently ran MiXCR on the PCR reads; one entry per CDR3 protein. The sample lists about 440,000 distinct CDR3 sequences; over 40% were seen once. The sample was PBMCs, taken before TCRalphabeta/CD19-depleted stem cell transplant. These receptors were obtained from a girl aged 2 to 9 with aplastic anemia, due to receive a stem cell transplant.

This clonotype was counted many times. The chain carries TRBV28 and TRBJ2-7; D gene ambiguous. V was shortened by 6 bases and J by 3 bases, with 6 bases between the two germline ends. The CDR3 covers 11 residues. In germline, CDR1 is MDHEN, CDR2 SYDVKM. CDR3 nucleotides: TGTGCCAGCAGCTTAAACTACGAGCAGTACTTC. Translating gives CASSLNYEQYF.

This clonotype was detected only a few times. The chain uses TRBV3-1 and TRBJ2-5; D gene unclear. V gave up 8 bases and J gave up 3 bases, with 7 bases separating them. CDR1 LGHDT and CDR2 YNNKEL come from the germline V gene (reference sequence). This CDR3 has 11 residues. The CDR3 here is CASQVEETQYF. The CDR3 nucleotides are TGTGCCAGCCAAGTCGAAGAGACCCAGTACTTC.

In its sample, this clonotype was seen a few times. This chain links TRBV6-5 with TRBJ2-3; the D gene could be TRBD1 or TRBD2 (6 bases each). Trimming pared 7 bases from V and 14 bases from J, leaving 16 bases between. Germline CDR1 and CDR2: MNHEY and SVGAGI. The CDR3 is 11 residues long. CDR3 sequence reads: CASTLRGERYF. CDR3 coding DNA: TGTGCCAGCACTCTAAGGGGGGAACGGTATTTT.

Concerning this clonotype itself: An end of the junction differs from the germline gene, which may be a read error. The rearrangement uses TRBV6-6 and TRBJ2-2; unclear D gene. This CDR3 comprises 12 residues. Germline CDR1 is MNHNY and CDR2 is SVGAGI (reference sequence). The CDR3: CACSSGSWELFF. CDR3 bases: TGTGCCTGCAGTTCCGGCTCTTGGGAGCTGTTTTTT.

The CDR3 here is CASSYYGGAQDTQYF. The CDR3 bases are TGCGCCAGCAGCTATTATGGGGGGGCCCAAGATACGCAGTATTTT. The V call is TRBV5-1, the J call TRBJ2-3, with D possibly being TRBD2 (7 bases). The CDR3 sequence is 15 residues long. With 3 bases removed from V and 5 bases from J, the gap between germline ends came to 16 bases. Looked up from germline, CDR1 is SGHRS and CDR2 is YFSETQ.

The chain joins TRBV7-2 to TRBJ1-2; 8 nucleotides match TRBD1. Germline V gene data show CDR1 as SGHTA and CDR2 as FQGNSA. This CDR3 has 15 amino acids. Unmatched junction bases numbered 4, after V lost 4 bases and J lost 0 bases. The CDR3 protein is CASSSRTGPNYGYTF. DNA for the CDR3: TGTGCCAGCAGCTCCCGGACAGGGCCTAACTATGGCTACACCTTC.

This clonotype has just a few counts. This chain uses TRBV3-1 with TRBJ2-3, with 9 bases matching TRBD2. CDR3 length equals 15 residues. V gave up 4 bases and J gave up 4 bases; unmatched junction bases: 6. CDR1 is LGHDT, CDR2 YNNKEL, per germline (reference sequence). DNA of the CDR3: TGTGCCAGCAGCCCGGGACTAGCTTTATCAGATACGCAGTATTTT. This gives the protein CASSPGLALSDTQYF.

This clonotype was counted only a few times. The rearrangement joins TRBV10-3 to TRBJ1-1, with unresolved D. Trimming shortened V by 8 bases and J by 3 bases, and 13 bases separated the two germline ends. The CDR3 length is 13 residues. CDR1 is ENHRY and CDR2 is SYGVKD in the germline V gene. This chain's CDR3 is CAIQRGIDTEAFF. In DNA, the CDR3 is TGTGCCATCCAGCGGGGTATCGACACTGAAGCTTTCTTT.

This clonotype was seen only a few times. V and J are TRBV27 and TRBJ2-1; D may be TRBD2 (5 bases). Between the trimmed V and J ends, which lost 2 bases and 5 bases, there was a span of 13 bases. Germline V gene lookup returns CDR1 MNHEY and CDR2 SMNVEV (reference sequence). This CDR3 has 15 amino acids. The chain's CDR3 is CASSLNWELNNEQFF. CDR3 sequence (DNA): TGTGCCAGCAGTTTAAATTGGGAGCTGAACAATGAGCAGTTCTTC.

This chain connects TRBV12-3 or TRBV12-4 to TRBJ1-2; TRBD1 matches at 10 bases. The CDR3 contains 14 residues. V dropped 3 bases and J dropped 6; count of bases not matched to a gene: 4. The CDR3 DNA follows: TGTGCCAGCAGTTTCGTCGGGACAGGGGATGGCTACACCTTC. Translation gives CASSFVGTGDGYTF.

J is TRBJ2-1 and V is TRBV30; the D gene is possibly TRBD2 (5 bases). The CDR3 extends over 12 amino acids. V lost 2 bases and J lost 4, with 6 bases in between. Germline CDR1 reads GTSNPN; CDR2 reads SVGIG (reference sequence). The CDR3 bases are TGTGCCTGGAGTTCGGGATACAATGAGCAGTTCTTC. Translation: CAWSSGYNEQFF.

This chain joins TRBV30 and TRBJ1-5, with D unresolved. V lost 8 bases to trimming and J lost 2 bases, with 16 bases between them. Germline-derived CDR1 and CDR2 are GTSNPN and SVGIG (reference sequence). The CDR3 runs to 14 residues. In DNA, the CDR3 is TGTGCCAGCCTGTCTCCTAGGGGCAATCAGCCCCAGCATTTT. This translates into CASLSPRGNQPQHF.

The chain links TRBV30 to TRBJ1-5, with D maybe TRBD1 (6 bases). Looked up from germline, CDR1 is GTSNPN and CDR2 is SVGIG (reference sequence). The CDR3 has 14 amino acids. Trimming removed 3 bases at V and 8 bases at J, with 17 bases between. This chain's CDR3 is CAWSPGHDGEPQHF. For the CDR3, the DNA is TGTGCCTGGAGCCCGGGACACGATGGGGAGCCCCAGCATTTT.

The rearrangement links TRBV20-1 to TRBJ2-3; D is ambiguous. Germline loops: CDR1 DFQATT, CDR2 SNEGSKA (reference sequence). This CDR3 comprises 14 residues. Trimming removed 0 bases at V and 2 bases at J, with 9 bases between. CDR3 region: CSAREGSITDTQYF. As DNA, the CDR3 is TGCAGTGCTAGAGAGGGCAGTATCACAGATACGCAGTATTTT.

This chain uses TRBV3-1 with TRBJ2-1; D possibly corresponds to TRBD2 (6 bases). Deletions cut 11 bases from V and 2 bases from J, with 25 bases between. Germline V gives CDR1 LGHDT, CDR2 YNNKEL (reference sequence). This CDR3 has 17 amino acids. This CDR3 reads CACCTSTGWGTYNEQFF. In nucleotides, the CDR3 is TGTGCCTGCTGCACTAGCACCGGGTGGGGCACCTACAATGAGCAGTTCTTC.

The chain employs TRBV10-3 and TRBJ2-1, with D possibly matching TRBD2 (6 bases). The ends were cut back, 3 bases at V and 4 bases at J, with 13 bases in the middle. This CDR3 region has 15 residues. CDR1 and CDR2 (germline): ENHRY, SYGVKD. The CDR3, as DNA: TGTGCCATCAGTGACTCAAGGACTACTTACAATGAGCAGTTCTTC. Protein: CAISDSRTTYNEQFF.

This clonotype has only a few counts. The chain has TRBV4-3 and TRBJ2-1, with D perhaps TRBD1 (5 bases). Germline V CDR1 and CDR2: LGHNA, YSLEER. This CDR3 is 14 amino acids long. Trimming took 1 base from V and 7 from J, leaving 11 bases between them. The CDR3 reads CASSQGAGWNEQFF. CDR3 nucleotides: TGCGCCAGCAGCCAAGGAGCAGGGTGGAATGAGCAGTTCTTC.

The V and J genes are TRBV20-1 and TRBJ1-2; D not resolved. Trimming shortened V by 3 bases and J by 8 bases, and 10 bases separated the two germline ends. Germline V gene sequence: CDR1 DFQATT, CDR2 SNEGSKA (reference sequence). There are 11 residues in the CDR3. CDR3 sequence reads: CSARGTDGYTF. In DNA form, the CDR3 reads TGCAGTGCTAGGGGAACGGACGGCTACACCTTC.

The chain links TRBV5-1 to TRBJ2-7; 10 bases fit TRBD2. The CDR3 is made up of 19 amino acids. With V trimmed by 4 bases and J by 2 bases, 18 bases remained unmatched. The germline gives CDR1 SGHRS, CDR2 YFSETQ. This chain's CDR3 is CASSRKASGSLVVTYEQYF. In DNA form, the CDR3 reads TGCGCCAGCAGCCGAAAGGCTAGCGGGAGCCTCGTCGTGACCTACGAGCAGTACTTC.

Only one count was recorded for this clonotype. V usage is TRBV30 and J usage is TRBJ2-1; D is perhaps TRBD2 (6 bases). The CDR3 runs 15 residues. Germline CDR1 is GTSNPN and CDR2 is SVGIG (reference sequence). Trimming left V 0 bases short and J 5 bases short, with 14 bases between. The CDR3 here is CAWSVGEAYHNEQFF. CDR3 nucleotides: TGTGCCTGGAGTGTGGGGGAGGCGTACCACAATGAGCAGTTCTTC.

V and J are TRBV29-1 and TRBJ2-2, with D maybe TRBD1 (6 bases). V was cut by 6 bases and J by 1 base, with 18 bases left in between. CDR1 and CDR2 (germline): SQVTM, ANQGSEA. This CDR3 is 16 amino acids long. The CDR3 DNA sequence: TGCAGCGTAACCACCCAGGGGAGTATGAACACCGGGGAGCTGTTTTTT. This encodes CSVTTQGSMNTGELFF.

This clonotype was observed a single time. The chain recombines TRBV30 with TRBJ2-1; D is undetermined. V was clipped by 4 bases and J by 4 bases, with 17 bases between them. CDR1 is GTSNPN, CDR2 SVGIG, per germline (reference sequence). The CDR3 has 15 amino acids. The CDR3 DNA reads as TGTGCCTGGACCCTGGGCAAGGCGGTTTACAATGAGCAGTTCTTC. Translated, it gives CAWTLGKAVYNEQFF.

The chain links TRBV9 to TRBJ2-1; TRBD2 agrees at 8 bases. The germline V gene has CDR1 SGDLS and CDR2 YYNGEE. The J segment lost 3 bases and the V segment lost 0 bases, leaving 8 bases of the junction unmatched. This CDR3 region has 17 residues. CDR3 sequence (DNA): TGTGCCAGCAGCGTAGGAGAAGCGGGAGTATACTACAATGAGCAGTTCTTC. It is translated as CASSVGEAGVYYNEQFF.

This clonotype was seen ten or more times. The chain recombines TRBV5-6 with TRBJ2-3; TRBD2 agrees at 7 bases. Looked up from germline, CDR1 is SGHDT and CDR2 is YYEEEE. The J segment lost 4 bases and the V segment lost 8 bases, leaving 22 bases of the junction unmatched. The CDR3 extends over 18 amino acids. Written as DNA, the CDR3 is TGTGCCAGTAATACCGGCCCCCGGGGGGTGGAGTACGCAGATACGCAGTATTTT. Its protein product is CASNTGPRGVEYADTQYF.

This clonotype was found a few times. The V and J genes are TRBV4-1 and TRBJ2-7; no definite D call. The V end lost 4 bases, the J end lost 4 bases, and 11 bases lay between the germline ends. The germline V gene encodes CDR1 MGHRA and CDR2 YSYEKL. This CDR3 comprises 13 residues. The CDR3, as DNA: TGCGCCAGCAGCCGGGGAATCCCTTACGAGCAGTACTTC. Protein: CASSRGIPYEQYF.

The J gene is TRBJ2-1, the V gene TRBV9; 10 nucleotides align to TRBD2. The CDR3 is 17 residues long. V lost 0 bases and J lost 4; bases outside the gene matches: 7. The V gene's germline CDR1 is SGDLS and CDR2 YYNGEE. Here the CDR3 reads CASSVGSGRTLYNEQFF. CDR3 nucleotides: TGTGCCAGCAGCGTAGGTAGCGGGAGGACGTTGTACAATGAGCAGTTCTTC. The full variable domain, completed using reference TRBV9 and TRBJ2-1, is DSGVTQTPKHLITATGQRVTLRCSPRSGDLSVYWYQQSLDQGLQFLIQYYNGEERAKGNILERFSAQQFPDLHSELNLSSLELGDSALYFCASSVGSGRTLYNEQFFGPGTRLTVL.

The V gene is TRBV28, the J gene TRBJ1-6, with a tentative D call TRBD1 (6 bases). The CDR3 contains 13 residues. Per the germline V gene, CDR1 is MDHEN and CDR2 is SYDVKM. V lost 10 bases to trimming and J lost 7 bases, with 14 bases between them. CDR3 bases: TGTGCCACACGAGGACAGAACAATTCACCCCTCCACTTT. Translated: CATRGQNNSPLHF.

A note on this clonotype: Possible read error: a much larger clone is one base away. The CDR3 sequence is CASSPGPDSETQYF. The CDR3 nucleotides read TGTGCCAGCAGCCCCGGCCCAGACTCCGAGACCCAGTACTTC. The J gene is TRBJ2-5, the V gene TRBV5-6; D uncertain. Trimming took off 4 bases at V and 5 bases at J, with 15 bases between the two ends. In germline, CDR1 is SGHDT, CDR2 YYEEEE. The CDR3 runs 14 residues. The variable domain in full, completed from reference TRBV5-6 and TRBJ2-5, reads DAGVTQSPTHLIKTRGQQVTLRCSPKSGHDTVSWYQQALGQGPQFIFQYYEEEERQRGNFPDRFSGHQFPNYSSELNVNALLLGDSALYLCASSPGPDSETQYFGPGTRLLVL.

The chain employs TRBV7-2 and TRBJ2-1; tentatively, D is TRBD2 (5 bases). CDR1 and CDR2 from the germline V gene are SGHTA and FQGNSA. The CDR3 contains 14 residues. Trimming cost V 3 bases and J 7 bases, with 13 bases left between them. The CDR3 protein is CASSLREYRNEQFF. Here the CDR3 DNA reads TGTGCCAGCAGCTTGAGGGAATATAGGAATGAGCAGTTCTTC.

The table lists this clonotype with a few counts. The rearrangement joins TRBV7-2 to TRBJ2-3; no clear D. The V end lost 1 base, the J end lost 4 bases, and 15 bases lay between the germline ends. This CDR3 contains 16 residues. Germline V CDR1 and CDR2: SGHTA, FQGNSA. The CDR3 DNA reads as TGTGCCAGCAGCTTAGACCGCAGAGAGTGGGCAGATACGCAGTATTTT. As protein: CASSLDRREWADTQYF.

This chain uses TRBV12-3 or TRBV12-4 with TRBJ2-1, with D unresolved. Trimming shortened V by 3 bases and J by 15 bases, and 18 bases separated the two germline ends. This CDR3 contains 13 residues. The CDR3 loop reads CASSFVLGGFTFF. The CDR3 nucleotides are TGTGCCAGCAGTTTCGTCCTAGGTGGGTTTACGTTCTTC.

The J gene is TRBJ2-3, the V gene TRBV15; D is uncertain. There are 11 residues in the CDR3. Trimming removed 4 bases from V and 7 bases from J, with 6 bases in between. Germline V gene data show CDR1 as LNHNV and CDR2 as YYDKDF (reference sequence). The CDR3 DNA follows: TGTGCCACCAGCAACCTCAATACGCAGTATTTT. Its translation is CATSNLNTQYF.